This paragraph reports one T cell receptor beta chain. The antigen remains undetermined. Given a much more abundant clone one base away, this may be a read error. Out of unsorted whole blood came the blood RNA, and germline DNA was extracted as well. They drew about 4.4 milliliters of peripheral blood before surgery. The data derive from a study of tumor-infiltrating lymphocytes in primary liver carcinoma. Study in general: Enrolled patients were male and female, aged 30 to 69 years. Measuring about 4 to 10 cm across, the tumors were staged as T1-T3 N0M0.

General study points: The study found tumor-adjacent and tumor-blood pairs overlapped less than tumor region pairs.

The CDR3 length is 13 residues. Germline V gene lookup returns CDR1 SGHAT and CDR2 FQNNGV. Synthesis of TCR beta cDNA was carried out from 500 ng total RNA with a constant-region primer. Three nested multiplex PCR rounds of slightly modified ARM-PCR generated TCR beta libraries. The first two PCR rounds used TRBV1-TRBV30 primers with a Cbeta primer, roughly 10 cycles each. One entry per CDR3 protein, called by TCRdb with MiXCR from the multiplex PCR reads. The table has about 320,000 distinct CDR3 sequences, about 50% seen once. This clonotype originated in a woman aged 25 to 45 with primary liver carcinoma and hepatitis B virus infection. The V gene is TRBV11-2, the J gene TRBJ2-5; D gene uncertain. The sample was peripheral blood. The CDR3 protein is CASSLAGKETRYF. Here the CDR3 DNA reads TGTGCCAGCAGCTTAGCTGGCAAAGAGACCCGGTACTTC.